One sample yielded the 8 T cell receptor beta chains listed below, sequenced in a study of T cell responses to AZD1222 COVID-19 vaccine (dated by TCRdb to the early 2020s). Receptor amplification or capture employed the immunoSEQ multiplex PCR assay. TCRdb obtained this table from immuneACCESS and retained in-frame rearrangements with V and J assigned. These tables miss some clones; where compared with another copy, unresolved V genes account for less than half of the shortfall, and the remainder is unexplained. The sample table holds 85,000 to 130,000 clones, of which around nine tenths were seen once. The leading ten clones occupy under 4% of the sample. The meaning of the sample's time point label: baseline before first vaccination. The input for sequencing was peripheral blood, taken on day 0 of AZD1222 vaccination. The receptor source for this set is an adult in good health.

V and J are TRBV15 and TRBJ1-1; possibly TRBD1 for D (6 bases). The CDR3 has 14 residues. Looked up from germline, CDR1 is LNHNV and CDR2 is YYDKDF (reference sequence). V was trimmed by 7 bases and J by 5 bases, leaving 17 bases between them. The CDR3 DNA sequence: TGTGCCACCACTGATCCAGGGGTGGGGACTGAAGCTTTCTTT. Residues: CATTDPGVGTEAFF.

The rearrangement links TRBV5-1 to TRBJ2-1, with D possibly called TRBD1 or TRBD2 (5 bases each). This CDR3 contains 15 residues. Germline V lookup: CDR1 SGHRS, CDR2 YFSETQ. V lost 3 bases and J lost 3, with 13 bases in between. CDR3 sequence reads: CASSSTVGDYNEQFF. The CDR3, as DNA: TGCGCCAGCAGCTCGACGGTGGGGGACTACAATGAGCAGTTCTTC. Complete variable domain (other parts from reference TRBV5-1 and TRBJ2-1): KAGVTQTPRYLIKTRGQQVTLSCSPISGHRSVSWYQQTPGQGLQFLFEYFSETQRNKGNFPGRFSGRQFSNSRSEMNVSTLELGDSALYLCASSSTVGDYNEQFFGPGTRLTVL.

This clone was picked up one time. J is TRBJ1-2 and V is TRBV5-1; perhaps TRBD1 as D (6 bases). Germline loops: CDR1 SGHRS, CDR2 YFSETQ. This CDR3 has 16 residues. Deletions cut 6 bases from V and 6 bases from J, with 24 bases between. Written as DNA, the CDR3 is TGCGCCAGCACCGTCGGGGGGCGGAGGGATTCACATGGCTACACCTTC. Residues: CASTVGGRRDSHGYTF.

This clone was found once. V and J are TRBV5-4 and TRBJ2-2; 7 positions match TRBD1. Germline values: CDR1 SGHNT, CDR2 YYREEE (reference sequence). The CDR3 has 13 amino acids. V dropped 0 bases and J dropped 8; count of bases not matched to a gene: 1. This chain's CDR3 is CASSLDRGGELFF. CDR3 DNA: TGTGCCAGCAGCTTGGACAGGGGTGGGGAGCTGTTTTTT.

In DNA, the CDR3 is TGTGCCAGCAGCGTAGTGGGTTGGGCAGGCAATGAGCAGTTCTTC. It translates to CASSVVGWAGNEQFF. The V and J genes are TRBV9 and TRBJ2-1, with D uncertain. The CDR3 sequence is 15 residues long. The ends were cut back, 0 bases at V and 6 bases at J, with 13 bases in the middle. From germline, CDR1 is SGDLS and CDR2 YYNGEE.

This clone was found once. The chain employs TRBV4-2 and TRBJ2-1; D ambiguous. CDR1 is LGHNA and CDR2 is YNFKEQ in the germline V gene. The CDR3 totals 13 residues. V shed 1 base and J shed 8 bases, with 9 bases lying between them. The CDR3: CASSQVSLDEQFF. DNA of the CDR3: TGTGCCAGCAGCCAAGTCAGTCTCGATGAGCAGTTCTTC.

The J gene is TRBJ2-7, the V gene TRBV6-2 or TRBV6-3; TRBD1 is a possible D gene (6 bases). Trimming cost V 6 bases and J 4 bases, with 10 bases left between them. Germline loops: CDR1 MNHEY, CDR2 SVGEGT. This CDR3 is built from 12 residues. As DNA, the CDR3 is TGTGCCAGCAGCGTACAGGGATACGAGCAGTACTTC. This sequence encodes CASSVQGYEQYF.

The chain couples TRBV5-1 to TRBJ1-3; D unresolved. The CDR3 contains 15 residues. Trimming took off 0 bases at V and 0 bases at J, with 7 bases between the two ends. CDR1 is SGHRS, CDR2 YFSETQ, per germline. CDR3 DNA: TGCGCCAGCAGCTTGGCGGGTGCCTCTGGAAACACCATATATTTT. Encoded protein: CASSLAGASGNTIYF.